The 30 T cell receptor beta chains below come from one sample, sequenced in a study of T cell responses to AZD1222 COVID-19 vaccine. Clones were read by immunoSEQ multiplex PCR, and TCRdb kept only the in-frame ones, dropping some. The sample lists 100,000 to 150,000 clones; approximately 91% were seen once. This specimen was peripheral blood, taken 28 days after the second AZD1222 dose. These receptor sequences come from an adult who received the AZD1222 COVID-19 vaccine.

The chain couples TRBV5-1 to TRBJ1-4; no firm D call. Germline assignment: CDR1 SGHRS and CDR2 YFSETQ. The CDR3 is 14 residues long. The V gene lost 2 bases and the J gene lost 0 bases, with 5 bases spanning the gap. The CDR3: CASSFDTTNEKLFF. CDR3 sequence (DNA): TGCGCCAGCAGCTTTGATACAACTAATGAAAAACTGTTTTTT.

The genes are TRBV27 and TRBJ1-1; the match to TRBD1 covers 11 bases. Germline V lookup: CDR1 MNHEY, CDR2 SMNVEV (reference sequence). The length of the CDR3 is 14 residues. Trimming removed 6 bases from V and 11 bases from J; junction bases left unmatched: 11. This chain's CDR3 is CASRDRGRGLRAFF. The CDR3 nucleotides read TGTGCCAGCAGGGACAGGGGGCGCGGGTTAAGGGCTTTCTTT.

V gene TRBV28 combines with J gene TRBJ1-5, with D possibly being TRBD1 (5 bases). V lost 4 bases to trimming and J lost 3 bases, with 10 bases between them. This CDR3 has 14 amino acids. From germline, CDR1 is MDHEN and CDR2 SYDVKM. CDR3 sequence: CASSWGVLNQPQHF. DNA of the CDR3: TGTGCCAGCAGTTGGGGGGTCCTCAATCAGCCCCAGCATTTT.

This clone was observed a handful of times. The chain joins TRBV3-1 (or the pseudogene TRBV3-2) to TRBJ2-1; D is ambiguous. V was clipped by 0 bases and J by 0 bases, with 12 bases between them. CDR3 length: 17 amino acids. Per the germline V gene, CDR1 is LGHDT and CDR2 is YNNKEL (reference sequence). This CDR3 is CASSQDSALDSYNEQFF. The CDR3 DNA sequence: TGTGCCAGCAGCCAAGATTCTGCACTTGACTCCTACAATGAGCAGTTCTTC.

This chain links TRBV28 with TRBJ2-7, with D perhaps matching TRBD1 or TRBD2 (5 bases each). The germline V gene encodes CDR1 MDHEN and CDR2 SYDVKM. Trimming pared 11 bases from V and 1 base from J, leaving 15 bases between. The CDR3 sequence is 13 residues long. CDR3 nucleotide sequence: TGTGCCGGATCGGGACGGAGGTCCTACGAGCAGTACTTC. As protein: CAGSGRRSYEQYF.

The chain links TRBV13 to TRBJ2-7; D uncertain. With 4 bases removed from V and 1 base from J, the gap between germline ends came to 14 bases. This CDR3 comprises 15 residues. CDR1 PRHDT and CDR2 FYEKMQ come from the germline V gene (reference sequence). The CDR3 region has the DNA TGTGCCAGCAGCTCCCCCACAGCGATTTCCTACGAGCAGTACTTC. Its protein product is CASSSPTAISYEQYF.

This clone appeared once. J is TRBJ1-2 and V is TRBV18; D may be TRBD1 (5 bases). This CDR3 is 16 amino acids long. V was pared by 2 bases and J by 6 bases, with 19 bases between. The germline gives CDR1 KGHSH, CDR2 LQKENI. CDR3 sequence: CASSPYGDEGVDGYTF. The CDR3 DNA is TGTGCCAGCTCACCATACGGGGATGAAGGGGTGGATGGCTACACCTTC.

The V call is TRBV7-3, the J call TRBJ2-1; TRBD2 might be the D (6 bases). The CDR3 contains 18 residues. In germline, CDR1 is SGHTA, CDR2 FQGTGA. Trimming stripped 1 base from V and 5 bases from J, with 21 bases between. As DNA, the CDR3 is TGTGCCAGCAGCTTAAGAGTCTTGGCGGGGCTCGGACACAATGAGCAGTTCTTC. This translates into CASSLRVLAGLGHNEQFF.

The chain uses TRBV29-1 and TRBJ2-5; D gene ambiguous. The CDR3 sequence is 12 residues long. In germline, CDR1 is SQVTM, CDR2 ANQGSEA. The germline V and J ends were trimmed by 3 bases and 3 bases, with 8 bases remaining between them. CDR3 amino acids: CSVERQEETQYF. CDR3 sequence (DNA): TGCAGCGTTGAGAGGCAGGAAGAGACCCAGTACTTC.

This rearrangement joins TRBV19 to TRBJ2-7, with 8 bases that match TRBD1. Per the germline V gene, CDR1 is LNHDA and CDR2 is SQIVND (reference sequence). The CDR3 totals 14 residues. Trimming cost V 5 bases and J 3 bases; bases outside gene matches: 6. The CDR3 here is CASSRSGGFYEQYF. Here the CDR3 DNA reads TGTGCCAGTAGTCGTTCAGGGGGCTTCTACGAGCAGTACTTC.

The chain uses TRBV5-1 and TRBJ1-1; D perhaps matches TRBD1 (5 bases). The CDR3 consists of 13 residues. Trimming removed 3 bases at V and 2 bases at J, with 8 bases between. Germline-derived CDR1 and CDR2 are SGHRS and YFSETQ. The CDR3 nucleotides are TGCGCCAGCAGCTGGCAGGGTAACACTGAAGCTTTCTTT. It codes for CASSWQGNTEAFF.

This chain links TRBV9 with TRBJ1-6; D gene unclear. Per germline, CDR1 SGDLS and CDR2 YYNGEE. The length of the CDR3 is 14 residues. V was cut by 2 bases and J by 7 bases, with 10 bases left in between. The CDR3 protein is CASSVTGWNSPLHF. Written as DNA, the CDR3 is TGTGCCAGCAGCGTGACGGGCTGGAATTCACCCCTCCACTTT.

The V and J genes are TRBV7-3 and TRBJ2-2, with TRBD2 matching 8 bases. After removal of 4 bases from V and 7 bases from J, the junction contained 8 bases not matched to a gene. The CDR3 has 15 residues. Looked up from germline, CDR1 is SGHTA and CDR2 is FQGTGA. Written as DNA, the CDR3 is TGTGCCAGCAGCTCTCCGGGACTAGGGGTCGGGGAGCTGTTTTTT. Translated, it gives CASSSPGLGVGELFF.

This clone was picked up a small number of times. The CDR3 region is CASSPGPGKYEQYF. The CDR3 DNA reads as TGTGCCAGCAGCCCTGGGCCAGGGAAGTACGAGCAGTACTTC. The chain carries TRBV3-1 (or the pseudogene TRBV3-2) and TRBJ2-7; possibly TRBD1 for D (5 bases). Germline V gives CDR1 LGHDT, CDR2 YNNKEL (reference sequence). Trimming took off 4 bases at V and 4 bases at J, with 14 bases between the two ends. The CDR3 length is 14 residues.

This chain links TRBV30 with TRBJ2-7, with a weak D call TRBD2 (5 bases). Germline V gene lookup returns CDR1 GTSNPN and CDR2 SVGIG (reference sequence). The germline V and J ends were trimmed by 2 bases and 5 bases, with 19 bases remaining between them. The CDR3 loop spans 15 amino acids. The CDR3 protein is CAWSPLRLADHEQYF. The CDR3 DNA sequence: TGTGCCTGGAGTCCCCTTCGGCTAGCTGACCACGAGCAGTACTTC.

J is TRBJ2-4 and V is TRBV11-3; D gene uncertain. The CDR3 contains 13 residues. Germline values: CDR1 SGHNT, CDR2 YENEEA. V lost 5 bases and J 3 bases, leaving 8 bases between the germline ends. CDR3 DNA sequence: TGTGCCAGCAGCCCCGGCGGCAAAAACATTCAGTACTTC. Amino acids: CASSPGGKNIQYF.

The V gene is TRBV5-4, the J gene TRBJ2-3; tentative D call: TRBD1 (5 bases). Germline loops: CDR1 SGHNT, CDR2 YYREEE (reference sequence). V was trimmed by 0 bases and J by 6 bases, leaving 11 bases between them. The CDR3 runs 14 residues. The CDR3 is CASSLDRWKDTQYF. The CDR3 nucleotides are TGTGCCAGCAGCTTGGACAGGTGGAAGGATACGCAGTATTTT. The whole variable domain, filled in from reference TRBV5-4 and TRBJ2-3, reads ETGVTQSPTHLIKTRGQQVTLRCSSQSGHNTVSWYQQALGQGPQFIFQYYREEENGRGNFPPRFSGLQFPNYSSELNVNALELDDSALYLCASSLDRWKDTQYFGPGTRLTVL.

The rearrangement links TRBV16 to TRBJ1-1; no clear D. The CDR3 is 13 amino acids. Germline CDR1 reads KGHSY; CDR2 reads FQNENV. Trimming took off 0 bases at V and 5 bases at J, with 7 bases between the two ends. For the CDR3, the DNA is TGTGCCAGCAGCCAATCGAGGCAGACTGAAGCTTTCTTT. Protein sequence: CASSQSRQTEAFF.

This chain links TRBV19 with TRBJ1-5; D gene ambiguous. Per the germline V gene, CDR1 is LNHDA and CDR2 is SQIVND (reference sequence). The CDR3 loop spans 14 amino acids. V was clipped by 1 base and J by 5 bases, with 9 bases between them. CDR3 in DNA: TGTGCCAGTAGTATAGGGGTACGGGATCAGCCCCAGCATTTT. Its protein is CASSIGVRDQPQHF.

This chain joins TRBV10-3 and TRBJ2-1; D ambiguous. CDR1 is ENHRY, CDR2 SYGVKD, per germline. Deletions cut 4 bases from V and 5 bases from J, with 21 bases between. There are 17 residues in the CDR3. CDR3 loop: CAISAAALEWTNNEQFF. DNA for the CDR3: TGTGCCATCAGTGCGGCAGCTCTAGAGTGGACGAACAATGAGCAGTTCTTC.

V and J are TRBV6-2 or TRBV6-3 and TRBJ2-3; D call uncertain. CDR3 length: 14 residues. Germline CDR1 and CDR2: MNHEY and SVGEGT. Between the trimmed V and J ends, which lost 2 bases and 0 bases, there was a span of 6 bases. The CDR3 DNA reads TGTGCCAGCAGTTACCCCGATAGCACAGATACGCAGTATTTT. Translating gives CASSYPDSTDTQYF.

This clone was counted only a few times. The gene calls are TRBV12-5 and TRBJ1-1, with D possibly TRBD1 on 5 matching bases. This CDR3 is 14 amino acids long. CDR1 is LGHNT, CDR2 FRNRAP, per germline. Trimming pared 3 bases from V and 4 bases from J, leaving 12 bases between. As DNA, the CDR3 is TGTGCTAGTGGTTTAACAGGACGGATCACTGAAGCTTTCTTT. As protein: CASGLTGRITEAFF.

The V gene is TRBV20-1, the J gene TRBJ2-7, with 10 bases that match TRBD2. V gave up 3 bases and J gave up 3 bases; unmatched junction bases: 8. This CDR3 contains 15 residues. CDR1 DFQATT and CDR2 SNEGSKA come from the germline V gene (reference sequence). The CDR3 DNA reads TGCAGTGCTAGTTTGGGACTAGCGTCTTACTACGAGCAGTACTTC. This translates into CSASLGLASYYEQYF.

The genes are TRBV6-1 and TRBJ1-2; tentative D call: TRBD1 (6 bases). This CDR3 region has 13 residues. Germline lookup yields CDR1 MNHNS and CDR2 SASEGT. V was cut by 2 bases and J by 5 bases, with 9 bases left in between. This CDR3 reads CASSEMDSYGYTF. CDR3 coding DNA: TGTGCCAGCAGTGAAATGGACAGTTATGGCTACACCTTC.

This clone was recorded only once. The chain employs TRBV5-5 and TRBJ1-5, with 8 bases identical to TRBD1. The V segment lost 3 bases and the J segment 5 bases; nucleotides outside the gene matches: 7. Germline-derived CDR1 and CDR2 are SGHKS and YYEKEE (reference sequence). The CDR3 length is 15 residues. CDR3 in amino acids: CASSSDPGQDQPQHF. The CDR3 region has the DNA TGTGCCAGCAGCTCCGATCCGGGACAGGATCAGCCCCAGCATTTT.

The rearrangement links TRBV13 to TRBJ1-3; 7 nucleotides line up with TRBD1. V trimming: 5 bases; J trimming: 0 bases; junction bases outside the gene matches: 10. In germline, CDR1 is PRHDT, CDR2 FYEKMQ (reference sequence). CDR3 length: 17 amino acids. The CDR3 spells CASSRFTGVSSGNTIYF. In nucleotides, the CDR3 is TGTGCCAGCAGCCGATTCACAGGGGTTAGCTCTGGAAACACCATATATTTT.

This clone has a single count. V is TRBV28 and J is TRBJ2-7; D perhaps matches TRBD1 (5 bases). From germline, CDR1 is MDHEN and CDR2 SYDVKM. Trimming left V 7 bases short and J 6 bases short, with 19 bases between. The CDR3 is made up of 14 amino acids. The CDR3: CASTGWGTVPEQYF. The CDR3 region has the DNA TGTGCCAGCACAGGGTGGGGAACCGTCCCCGAGCAGTACTTC.

The chain employs TRBV2 and TRBJ2-7; 11 nucleotides agree with TRBD2. V trimming: 1 base; J trimming: 2 bases; junction bases outside the gene matches: 4. Per the germline V gene, CDR1 is SNHLY and CDR2 is FYNNEI. The CDR3 is 16 amino acids. CDR3 bases: TGTGCCAGCAGTGAAGGACTAGCGGGATACACCTACGAGCAGTACTTC. As protein: CASSEGLAGYTYEQYF.

The rearrangement joins TRBV6-5 to TRBJ1-1; 7 positions agree with TRBD1. Germline V gene sequence: CDR1 MNHEY, CDR2 SVGAGI. The V segment lost 6 bases and the J segment 3 bases; nucleotides outside the gene matches: 7. The length of the CDR3 is 14 residues. CDR3 nucleotide sequence: TGTGCCAGCAGGGAGACAGGGACGGACACTGAAGCTTTCTTT. Translation gives CASRETGTDTEAFF.

V is TRBV4-1 and J is TRBJ2-3; D gene uncertain. The germline CDR1 and CDR2 sequences are MGHRA and YSYEKL. This CDR3 has 14 residues. V lost 1 base and J 2 bases, leaving 7 bases between the germline ends. CDR3 nucleotide sequence: TGCGCCAGCAGCCAAGTTACGTACACAGATACGCAGTATTTT. Its protein is CASSQVTYTDTQYF.